A selection of T cell receptor beta chains follows, all from one sample in a study of blood T cells in healthy people across ages. MiXCR was run by TCRdb on the 5' RACE reads, yielding one entry per CDR3 protein. Here the sample spans about 1.8 million distinct CDR3 sequences, roughly 49% being singletons. Sequencing input: blood. These receptors all come from a woman in her forties in good health. The CDR3 runs from the conserved cysteine through the conserved F or W. The order of the fields is clone size, V gene, J gene, D gene, CDR3 protein, CDR3 DNA. The D gene is left open where the match is weak. Some rows have no size entry. The others give once, few or many, or a class for an expanded clone.

few	TRBV7-9	TRBJ2-7	NA	CASINTRNEQYF	TGTGCCAGCATCAACACCCGGAACGAGCAGTACTTC
NA	TRBV6-2/TRBV6-3	TRBJ1-5	TRBD1	CASPNVENTGQGGLAEHQPQHF	TGTGCCAGCCCAAATGTAGAAAATACGGGACAGGGGGGACTAGCCGAGCATCAGCCCCAGCATTTT
NA	TRBV20-1	TRBJ2-1	NA	CSAPPALSEQFF	TGCAGTGCGCCGCCAGCCCTCTCTGAGCAGTTCTTC
NA	TRBV10-3	TRBJ2-5	TRBD2	CAIRAGTSGVGEQYF	TGTGCCATCAGGGCCGGGACTAGCGGGGTGGGGGAGCAGTACTTC
NA	TRBV11-3	TRBJ2-1	TRBD1	CASSVDQGAGEQFF	TGTGCCAGCAGCGTAGATCAGGGGGCGGGTGAGCAGTTCTTC
few	TRBV12-3/TRBV12-4	TRBJ2-7	NA	CASSNAGHRSYEQYF	TGTGCCAGCAGCAATGCGGGACACCGCTCCTACGAGCAGTACTTC
many	TRBV18	TRBJ2-1	TRBD2	CASSPRTSGGDEQFF	TGTGCCAGCAGCCCCCGGACTAGCGGGGGGGATGAGCAGTTCTTC
NA	TRBV14	TRBJ2-3	NA	CASSQPTGRTDMQYF	TGTGCCAGCAGCCAGCCGACAGGGAGGACAGATATGCAGTATTTT
few	TRBV7-2	TRBJ2-5	NA	CASTRPGWETQYF	TGTGCCAGCACCCGCCCAGGTTGGGAGACCCAGTACTTC
few	TRBV6-6	TRBJ2-7	NA	CASSLWRTAPYEQYF	TGTGCCAGCAGTTTATGGAGGACGGCGCCCTACGAGCAGTACTTC
NA	TRBV12-3/TRBV12-4	TRBJ2-3	TRBD2	CASSSHSGGPDTQYF	TGTGCCAGCAGTTCTCATAGCGGGGGGCCAGATACGCAGTATTTT
once	TRBV5-6	TRBJ2-7	TRBD2	CASSFRGGISYEQYF	TGTGCCAGCAGCTTTCGCGGGGGGATCTCCTACGAGCAGTACTTC
NA	TRBV10-2	TRBJ2-7	TRBD1	CASRTTGIGSYEQYF	TGCGCCAGCAGAACGACAGGGATAGGCTCCTACGAGCAGTACTTC
NA	TRBV7-3	TRBJ2-3	TRBD1	CASRRTGARTDTQYF	TGTGCCAGCAGGAGAACAGGGGCTCGCACAGATACGCAGTATTTT
NA	TRBV5-1	TRBJ1-2	NA	CASSLAMLTAEAGYTF	TGCGCCAGCAGCTTGGCGATGTTGACAGCAGAGGCTGGCTACACCTTC
few	TRBV4-2	TRBJ2-5	NA	CASSQKGEETQYF	TGTGCCAGCAGCCAGAAGGGGGAAGAGACCCAGTACTTC
few	TRBV20-1	TRBJ1-5	TRBD1	CSRQGSNQPQHF	TGCAGCCGACAGGGAAGCAATCAGCCCCAGCATTTT
NA	TRBV12-3/TRBV12-4	TRBJ1-1	NA	CASSSGPGHRNTEAFF	TGTGCCAGCAGTTCGGGCCCGGGACACAGAAACACTGAAGCTTTCTTT
NA	TRBV6-1	TRBJ2-1	NA	CASTLGLSSYNEQFF	TGTGCCAGCACCCTAGGGTTGAGCTCCTACAATGAGCAGTTCTTC
few	TRBV6-1	TRBJ2-3	NA	CASSRSLGDTQYF	TGTGCCAGCAGTCGTAGTCTGGGAGATACGCAGTATTTT
NA	TRBV20-1	TRBJ2-3	NA	CSAPDPDEWSDTQYF	TGCAGTGCTCCGGATCCGGACGAATGGAGCGATACGCAGTATTTT
NA	TRBV6-5	TRBJ1-2	NA	CASSSQVSGSTF	TGTGCCAGCAGTTCCCAGGTTTCCGGTAGCACCTTC
NA	TRBV28	TRBJ2-1	NA	CASSLRWELGEQFF	TGTGCCAGCAGTTTAAGATGGGAGCTGGGTGAGCAGTTCTTC
few	TRBV6-2/TRBV6-3	TRBJ2-4	NA	CASKDVGNEAKNIQYF	TGTGCCAGCAAAGACGTGGGGAACGAAGCCAAAAACATTCAGTACTTC
NA	TRBV20-1	TRBJ2-7	NA	CSALGRSQGSYEQYF	TGCAGTGCCCTAGGGAGGTCGCAGGGAAGCTACGAGCAGTACTTC
NA	TRBV24-1	TRBJ2-3	TRBD1	CATSDPTWTGGADTQYF	TGTGCCACCAGTGATCCTACCTGGACAGGGGGCGCAGATACGCAGTATTTT
NA	TRBV2	TRBJ2-1	NA	CASSEDRDNEQFF	TGTGCCAGCAGTGAGGACCGTGACAATGAGCAGTTCTTC
NA	TRBV5-4	TRBJ2-1	NA	CASSNLVGNSYNEQFF	TGTGCCAGCAGCAACCTAGTGGGTAACTCCTACAATGAGCAGTTCTTC
NA	TRBV9	TRBJ2-7	NA	CASSVVPLSYEQYF	TGTGCCAGCAGCGTAGTTCCCCTCTCCTACGAGCAGTACTTC
NA	TRBV28	TRBJ1-5	NA	CASRLRDPNQPQHF	TGTGCCAGCAGACTTCGGGACCCCAATCAGCCCCAGCATTTT
NA	TRBV25-1	TRBJ1-5	NA	CASSDDGWDQPQHF	TGTGCCAGCAGTGATGACGGGTGGGATCAGCCCCAGCATTTT
once	TRBV12-3/TRBV12-4	TRBJ1-2	TRBD1	CASSLTGRDYGYTF	TGTGCCAGCAGTTTGACAGGGAGGGACTATGGCTACACCTTC
few	TRBV7-2	TRBJ2-7	TRBD1	CASSLDGRQGARGEQYF	TGTGCCAGCAGCTTAGATGGCCGGCAGGGGGCCAGAGGAGAGCAGTACTTC
NA	TRBV9	TRBJ2-5	NA	CGSSSDGGSRETQYF	TGTGGCAGCAGCTCAGACGGGGGATCCAGGGAGACCCAGTACTTC
NA	TRBV7-6	TRBJ2-3	TRBD1	CASSFSTWDSSTDTQYF	TGTGCCAGCAGCTTTTCCACCTGGGACAGCAGCACAGATACGCAGTATTTT
NA	TRBV7-8	TRBJ1-5	NA	CASSLAVGVATNQPQHF	TGTGCCAGCAGCTTAGCGGTCGGTGTGGCCACAAATCAGCCCCAGCATTTT
NA	TRBV20-1	TRBJ2-5	TRBD2	CSAALSGVETQYF	TGCAGTGCTGCCCTAAGCGGGGTGGAGACCCAGTACTTC
NA	TRBV12-3/TRBV12-4	TRBJ2-3	NA	CASRLRTDMEYF	TGTGCCAGCAGACTGAGAACAGATATGGAGTATTTT
few	TRBV10-3	TRBJ2-5	NA	CAISERGQGETQYF	TGTGCCATCAGTGAAAGGGGCCAGGGGGAGACCCAGTACTTC
many	TRBV4-3	TRBJ1-6	TRBD1	CASSQGQGNSPLHF	TGCGCCAGCAGCCAGGGACAGGGGAATTCACCCCTCCACTTT
many	TRBV27	TRBJ2-5	TRBD2	CASSLLGLGETQYF	TGTGCCAGCAGTCTCCTGGGACTAGGGGAGACCCAGTACTTC
NA	TRBV20-1	TRBJ2-3	NA	CSASSGTTDTQYF	TGCAGTGCCTCAAGCGGAACCACAGATACGCAGTATTTT
NA	TRBV6-2/TRBV6-3	TRBJ2-4	TRBD2	CASGGRGSTKNIQYF	TGTGCCAGTGGGGGGAGGGGCTCCACCAAAAACATTCAGTACTTC
NA	TRBV20-1	TRBJ2-3	TRBD2	CSALAGPTDTQYF	TGCAGTGCCCTAGCGGGGCCCACAGATACGCAGTATTTT
few	TRBV7-2	TRBJ2-1	TRBD2	CASSLGGGGIYNEQFF	TGTGCCAGCAGCTTAGGTGGGGGGGGGATCTACAATGAGCAGTTCTTC
NA	TRBV6-2/TRBV6-3	TRBJ1-5	NA	CASSYSQVAAQHF	TGTGCCAGCAGTTACTCGCAGGTTGCTGCCCAGCATTTT
NA	TRBV6-5	TRBJ2-1	TRBD2	CASTRRGGPQFF	TGTGCCAGCACCCGAAGGGGAGGGCCGCAGTTCTTC
NA	TRBV7-6	TRBJ2-7	NA	CASSLEEGSYEQYF	TGTGCCAGCAGCTTAGAGGAGGGATCCTACGAGCAGTACTTC
NA	TRBV21-1	TRBJ2-5	NA	CASSKGVLAGGKETQYF	TGTGCCAGCAGCAAGGGGGTGTTGGCGGGGGGTAAAGAGACCCAGTACTTC
NA	TRBV27	TRBJ1-4	NA	CAGSPALGSNEKLFF	TGTGCCGGCAGTCCCGCCCTAGGGTCCAATGAAAAACTGTTTTTT
NA	TRBV12-3/TRBV12-4	TRBJ2-3	TRBD2	CASSLLKTSGVTDTQYF	TGTGCCAGCAGTTTATTGAAAACTAGCGGTGTGACAGATACGCAGTATTTT
NA	TRBV7-3	TRBJ1-2	NA	CASSPQPQLSPGGYTF	TGTGCCAGCAGCCCCCAACCCCAACTAAGCCCGGGTGGCTACACCTTC
few	TRBV11-1	TRBJ2-5	NA	CASSLVSGTETQYF	TGTGCCAGCAGCTTAGTGTCCGGGACAGAGACCCAGTACTTC